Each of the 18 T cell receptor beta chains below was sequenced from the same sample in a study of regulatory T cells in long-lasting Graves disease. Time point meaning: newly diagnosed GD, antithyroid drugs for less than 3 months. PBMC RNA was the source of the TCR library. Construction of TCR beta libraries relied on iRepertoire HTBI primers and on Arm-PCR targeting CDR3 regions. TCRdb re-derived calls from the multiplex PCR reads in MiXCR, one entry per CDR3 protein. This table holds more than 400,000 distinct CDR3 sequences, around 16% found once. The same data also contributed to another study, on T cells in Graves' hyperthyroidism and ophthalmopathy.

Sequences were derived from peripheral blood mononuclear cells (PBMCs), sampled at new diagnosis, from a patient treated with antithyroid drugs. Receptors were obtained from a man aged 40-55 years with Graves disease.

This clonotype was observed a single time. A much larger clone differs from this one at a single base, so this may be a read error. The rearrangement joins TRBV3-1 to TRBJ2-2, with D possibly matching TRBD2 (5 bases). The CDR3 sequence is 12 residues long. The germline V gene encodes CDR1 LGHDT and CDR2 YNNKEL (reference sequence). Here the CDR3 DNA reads TGTGCCAGCAGCCATACGGCCGGGAAGCTGTTTTTT. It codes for CASSHTAGKLFF.

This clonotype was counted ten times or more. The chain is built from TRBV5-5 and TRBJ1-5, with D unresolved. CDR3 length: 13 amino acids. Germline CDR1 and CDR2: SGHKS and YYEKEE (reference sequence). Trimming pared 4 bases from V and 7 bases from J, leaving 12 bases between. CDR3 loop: CASSQVGGQPQHF. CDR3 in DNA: TGTGCCAGCAGCCAGGTGGGTGGACAGCCCCAGCATTTT.

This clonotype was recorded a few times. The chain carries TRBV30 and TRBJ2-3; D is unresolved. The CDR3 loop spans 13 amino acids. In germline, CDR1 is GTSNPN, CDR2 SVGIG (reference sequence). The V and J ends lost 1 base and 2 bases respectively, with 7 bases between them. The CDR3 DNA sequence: TGTGCCTGGAGTGCGGGCAACACAGATACGCAGTATTTT. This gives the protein CAWSAGNTDTQYF.

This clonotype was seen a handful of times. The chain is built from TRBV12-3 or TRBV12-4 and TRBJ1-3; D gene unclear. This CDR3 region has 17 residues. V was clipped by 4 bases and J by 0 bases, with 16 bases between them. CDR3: CASSYIPWQLSGNTIYF. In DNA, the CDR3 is TGTGCCAGCAGTTACATCCCATGGCAACTCTCTGGAAACACCATATATTTT.

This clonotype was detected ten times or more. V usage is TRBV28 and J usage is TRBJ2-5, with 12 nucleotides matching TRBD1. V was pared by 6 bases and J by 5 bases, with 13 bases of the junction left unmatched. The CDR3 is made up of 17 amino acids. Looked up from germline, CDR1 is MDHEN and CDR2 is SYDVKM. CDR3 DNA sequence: TGTGCCAGCAGGACAATCACCGGGACAGGGGGCTTGGAGACCCAGTACTTC. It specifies CASRTITGTGGLETQYF.

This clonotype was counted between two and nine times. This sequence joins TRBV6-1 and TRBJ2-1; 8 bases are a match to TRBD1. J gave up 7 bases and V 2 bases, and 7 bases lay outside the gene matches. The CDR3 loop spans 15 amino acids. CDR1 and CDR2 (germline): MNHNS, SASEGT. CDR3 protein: CASSEWTGRLNEQFF. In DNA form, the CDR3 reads TGTGCCAGCAGTGAATGGACAGGGAGGTTGAATGAGCAGTTCTTC.

The CDR3 bases are TGTGCCAGTAGTATTCAAGGCGGCGAGCAGTACTTC. This sequence encodes CASSIQGGEQYF. The chain employs TRBV19 and TRBJ2-7, with no clear D. Trimming cost V 3 bases and J 6 bases, with 9 bases left between them. Looked up from germline, CDR1 is LNHDA and CDR2 is SQIVND (reference sequence). There are 12 residues in the CDR3.

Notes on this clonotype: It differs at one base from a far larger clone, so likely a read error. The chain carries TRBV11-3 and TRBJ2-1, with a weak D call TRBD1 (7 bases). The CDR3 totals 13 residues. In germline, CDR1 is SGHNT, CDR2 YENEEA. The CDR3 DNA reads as TGTGCCAGCAACTTAGAAGGGGGCGGGAAGCAGTTCTTC. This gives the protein CASNLEGGGKQFF.

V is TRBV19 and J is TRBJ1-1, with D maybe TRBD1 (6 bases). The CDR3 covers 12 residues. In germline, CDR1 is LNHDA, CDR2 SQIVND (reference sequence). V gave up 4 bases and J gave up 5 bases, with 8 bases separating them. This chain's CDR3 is CASSNRATEAFF. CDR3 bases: TGTGCCAGTAGTAACAGGGCAACTGAAGCTTTCTTT.

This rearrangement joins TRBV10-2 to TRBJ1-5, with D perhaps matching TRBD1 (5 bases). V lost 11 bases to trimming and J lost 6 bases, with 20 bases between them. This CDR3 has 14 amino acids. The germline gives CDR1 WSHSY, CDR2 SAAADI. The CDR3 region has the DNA TGCGCCTCCTCCCAGGGCGGGGGTCCTCAGCCCCAGCATTTT. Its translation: CASSQGGGPQPQHF.

The CDR3 DNA reads as TGTGCCAGCAGCCGTTCGACCGGGACTAGCAGAACCGGGGAGCTGTTTTTT. This translates into CASSRSTGTSRTGELFF. The chain is built from TRBV11-2 and TRBJ2-2; 9 bases agree with TRBD2. Unmatched junction bases numbered 12, after V lost 5 bases and J lost 5 bases. The CDR3 contains 17 residues. Germline-derived CDR1 and CDR2 are SGHAT and FQNNGV.

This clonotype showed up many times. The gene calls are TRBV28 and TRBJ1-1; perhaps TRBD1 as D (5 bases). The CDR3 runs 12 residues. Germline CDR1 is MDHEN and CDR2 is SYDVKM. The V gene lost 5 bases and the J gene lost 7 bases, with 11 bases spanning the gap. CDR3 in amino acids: CASSLIQDEAFF. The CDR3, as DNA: TGTGCCAGCAGTCTCATACAGGATGAAGCTTTCTTT.

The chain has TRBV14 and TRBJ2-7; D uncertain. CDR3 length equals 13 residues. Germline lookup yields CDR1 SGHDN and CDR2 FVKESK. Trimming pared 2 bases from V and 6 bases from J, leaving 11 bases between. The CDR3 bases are TGTGCCAGCAGCCAAACTGCAGTTCGCGAGCAGTACTTC. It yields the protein CASSQTAVREQYF. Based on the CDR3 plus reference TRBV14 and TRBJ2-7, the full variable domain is EAGVTQFPSHSVIEKGQTVTLRCDPISGHDNLYWYRRVMGKEIKFLLHFVKESKQDESGMPNNRFLAERTGGTYSTLKVQPAELEDSGVYFCASSQTAVREQYFGPGTRLTVT.

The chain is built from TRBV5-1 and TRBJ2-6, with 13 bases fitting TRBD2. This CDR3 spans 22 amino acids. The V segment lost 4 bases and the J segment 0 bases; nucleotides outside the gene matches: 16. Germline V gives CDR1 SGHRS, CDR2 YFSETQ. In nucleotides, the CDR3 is TGCGCCAGCAGCCCGACACCGGGACTAGCGGGGAGGATGAACTCTGGGGCCAACGTCCTGACTTTC. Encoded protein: CASSPTPGLAGRMNSGANVLTF.

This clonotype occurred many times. The CDR3 region has the DNA TGTGCCAGCAGACCGATTCCGAACGACAGGGATGGCTACACCTTC. As protein: CASRPIPNDRDGYTF. The genes are TRBV7-9 and TRBJ1-2; 7 positions match TRBD1. The CDR3 is 15 amino acids. Unmatched junction bases numbered 13, after V lost 6 bases and J lost 6 bases. Germline lookup yields CDR1 SEHNR and CDR2 FQNEAQ (reference sequence).

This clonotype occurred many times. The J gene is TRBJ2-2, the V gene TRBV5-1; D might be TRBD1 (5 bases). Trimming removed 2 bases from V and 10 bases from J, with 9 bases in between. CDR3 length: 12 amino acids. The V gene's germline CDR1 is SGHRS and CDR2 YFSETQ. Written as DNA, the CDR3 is TGCGCCAGCAGCTTCCAGGGCGTGGAGCTGTTTTTT. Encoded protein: CASSFQGVELFF.

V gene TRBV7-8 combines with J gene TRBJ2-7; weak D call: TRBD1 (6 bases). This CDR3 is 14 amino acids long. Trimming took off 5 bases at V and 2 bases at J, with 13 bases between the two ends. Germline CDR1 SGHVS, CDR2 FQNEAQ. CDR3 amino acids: CASSPRTAPYEQYF. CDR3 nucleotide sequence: TGTGCCAGCAGCCCTCGGACAGCTCCCTACGAGCAGTACTTC. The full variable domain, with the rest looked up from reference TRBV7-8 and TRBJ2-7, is GAGVSQSPRYKVAKRGQDVALRCDPISGHVSLFWYQQALGQGPEFLTYFQNEAQLDKSGLPSDRFFAERPEGSVSTLKIQRTQQEDSAVYLCASSPRTAPYEQYFGPGTRLTVT.

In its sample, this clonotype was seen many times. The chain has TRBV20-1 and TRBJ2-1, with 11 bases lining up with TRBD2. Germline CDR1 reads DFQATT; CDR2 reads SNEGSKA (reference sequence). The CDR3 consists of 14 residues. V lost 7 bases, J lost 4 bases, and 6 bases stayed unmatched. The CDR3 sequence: CSVNLAGGYNEQFF. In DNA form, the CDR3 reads TGCAGTGTAAATCTAGCGGGAGGTTACAATGAGCAGTTCTTC.